This is a list of T cell receptor beta chains from one sample in a study of cytomegalovirus exposure and HLA in healthy donors. The table came from immunoSEQ multiplex PCR; TCRdb's copy has only in-frame clones and leaves some out. The sample gives 50,000 or so clones, approximately 73% of which show up once; about 3% is in the top ten. Sequenced material: PBMCs. The source is a young man in good health and CMV-seronegative. Each CDR3 is given with its conserved first and last residue. The D gene is left open where the match is weak. Expanded clones are given a class, and other clones once, few, many or no size at all.

j_gene,d_gene,abundance,v_gene,len,CDR3aa,CDR3nt
TRBJ2-7,-,-,TRBV7-2,15,CASSLPGGARYEQYF,TGTGCCAGCAGCTTACCCGGAGGAGCTCGGTACGAGCAGTACTTC
TRBJ1-5,-,once,TRBV28,15,CASSFPGVANQPQHF,TGTGCCAGCAGTTTCCCAGGGGTTGCCAATCAGCCCCAGCATTTT
TRBJ2-7,-,-,TRBV28,14,CASSSTSAVYEQYF,TGTGCCAGCAGTTCCACCTCAGCGGTCTACGAGCAGTACTTC
TRBJ2-5,TRBD2,-,TRBV6-1,16,CASSVGLAGVSETQYF,TGTGCCAGCAGTGTGGGACTAGCGGGAGTCTCGGAGACCCAGTACTTC
TRBJ1-4,TRBD1,-,TRBV7-9,15,CASSFRDREGEKLFF,TGTGCCAGCAGCTTCCGGGACAGGGAAGGGGAAAAACTGTTTTTT
TRBJ2-7,-,-,TRBV27,15,CASTVRGTGSYEQYF,TGTGCCAGCACTGTCCGCGGGACGGGTTCCTACGAGCAGTACTTC
TRBJ2-1,-,-,TRBV14,16,CASSQFLASTYNEQFF,TGTGCCAGCAGCCAATTTCTAGCGTCGACCTACAATGAGCAGTTCTTC
TRBJ1-5,-,once,TRBV19,13,CASSLSVDQPQHF,TGTGCCAGTAGTTTGTCAGTTGATCAGCCCCAGCATTTT
TRBJ1-1,-,few,TRBV2,14,CASNEGTMNTEAFF,TGTGCCAGCAACGAGGGGACTATGAACACTGAAGCTTTCTTT
TRBJ2-5,-,-,TRBV7-2,13,CASSQDSGETQYF,TGTGCCAGCAGCCAAGACAGTGGCGAGACCCAGTACTTC
TRBJ2-3,TRBD2,-,TRBV6-5,15,CASKPTSGSADTQYF,TGTGCCAGCAAGCCGACTAGCGGGAGTGCCGATACGCAGTATTTT
TRBJ1-2,-,-,TRBV28,13,CASSFQAVYGYTF,TGTGCCAGCAGTTTCCAGGCAGTCTATGGCTACACCTTC
TRBJ1-1,TRBD1,-,TRBV5-4,20,CASSFPLASTGGLRNTEAFF,TGTGCCAGCAGCTTTCCCCTTGCCTCTACAGGGGGCCTAAGGAACACTGAAGCTTTCTTT
TRBJ2-2,-,-,TRBV10-3,15,CAISSLTGNTGELFF,TGTGCCATCAGTTCCCTGACGGGGAACACCGGGGAGCTGTTTTTT
TRBJ2-3,TRBD1,-,TRBV10-1,16,CASSESMGTGPFTQYF,TGCGCCAGCAGTGAGTCGATGGGGACAGGACCCTTTACGCAGTATTTT
TRBJ2-7,TRBD2,-,TRBV6-5,15,CASSPLAGYNYEQYF,TGTGCCAGCAGTCCCCTAGCGGGATATAACTACGAGCAGTACTTC
TRBJ1-5,TRBD1,few,TRBV7-8,16,CASSLGGRGINQPQHF,TGTGCCAGCAGCTTAGGAGGCAGGGGGATCAATCAGCCCCAGCATTTT
TRBJ2-7,-,-,TRBV11-3,14,CASSPRDSPHEQYF,TGTGCCAGCAGCCCCCGAGACAGTCCCCACGAGCAGTACTTC
TRBJ2-5,-,-,TRBV6-1,14,CASSVHLYQETQYF,TGTGCCAGCAGTGTGCATCTATACCAAGAGACCCAGTACTTC
TRBJ1-4,TRBD1,medium-sized,TRBV6-1,15,CASSKQGATNEKLFF,TGTGCCAGCAGTAAACAGGGGGCAACTAATGAAAAACTGTTTTTT
TRBJ2-3,-,-,TRBV6-5,15,CASRATTSSTDTQYF,TGTGCCAGCAGGGCGACTACCTCTAGCACAGATACGCAGTATTTT
TRBJ2-2,-,-,TRBV14,12,CASSQAQGELFF,TGTGCCAGCAGCCAAGCGCAGGGGGAGCTGTTTTTT
TRBJ2-7,TRBD2,-,TRBV11-2,17,CASTASGTSGRAYEQYF,TGTGCCAGCACCGCTTCCGGGACTAGCGGGAGGGCCTACGAGCAGTACTTC
TRBJ2-2,TRBD1,-,TRBV9,15,CASSVRTGGTGELFF,TGTGCCAGCAGCGTGCGTACAGGGGGCACCGGGGAGCTGTTTTTT
TRBJ2-1,-,few,TRBV20-1,10,CSARNDEQFF,TGCAGTGCGCGGAACGATGAGCAGTTCTTC
TRBJ2-1,TRBD1,-,TRBV7-2,14,CASGRTGVPNEQFF,TGTGCCAGCGGGAGGACAGGGGTACCCAATGAGCAGTTCTTC
TRBJ2-5,TRBD2,-,TRBV10-1,15,CASSDGGRVEETQYF,TGCGCCAGCAGTGACGGCGGGAGGGTGGAAGAGACCCAGTACTTC
TRBJ2-5,TRBD1,-,TRBV6-7,13,CASRDRGEETQYF,TGTGCCAGCCGCGACAGGGGGGAAGAGACCCAGTACTTC
TRBJ2-7,TRBD2,-,TRBV7-8,14,CASSLSSGRPEQYF,TGTGCCAGCAGCTTATCTAGCGGGAGGCCCGAGCAGTACTTC